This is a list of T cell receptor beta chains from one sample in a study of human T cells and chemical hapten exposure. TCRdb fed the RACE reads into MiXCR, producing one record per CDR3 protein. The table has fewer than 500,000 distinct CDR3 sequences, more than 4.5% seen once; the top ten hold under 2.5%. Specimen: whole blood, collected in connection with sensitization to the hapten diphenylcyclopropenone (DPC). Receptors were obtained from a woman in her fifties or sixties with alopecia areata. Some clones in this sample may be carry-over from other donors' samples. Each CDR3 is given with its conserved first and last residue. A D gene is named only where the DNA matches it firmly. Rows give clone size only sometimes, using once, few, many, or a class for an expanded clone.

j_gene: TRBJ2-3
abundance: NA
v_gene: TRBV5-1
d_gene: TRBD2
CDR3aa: CASSWAGTSGPTDTQYF
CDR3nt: TGCGCCAGCAGCTGGGCCGGGACTAGCGGACCCACAGATACGCAGTATTTT

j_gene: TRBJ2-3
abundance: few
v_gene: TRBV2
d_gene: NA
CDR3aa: CASSPGPRQYF
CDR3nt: TGTGCCAGCAGTCCCGGGCCCCGGCAGTATTTT

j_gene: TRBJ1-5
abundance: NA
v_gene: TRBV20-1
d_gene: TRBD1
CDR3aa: CSAKGGPGGVHQPQHF
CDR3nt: TGCAGTGCCAAAGGGGGTCCAGGGGGTGTTCATCAGCCCCAGCATTTT

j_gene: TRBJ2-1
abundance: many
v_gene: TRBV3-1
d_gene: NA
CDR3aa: CASSQTDYTGNEQFF
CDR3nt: TGTGCCAGCAGCCAAACGGACTACACAGGGAATGAGCAGTTCTTC

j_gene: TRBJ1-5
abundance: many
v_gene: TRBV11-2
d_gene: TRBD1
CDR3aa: CASSLGQGLGQPQHF
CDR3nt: TGTGCCAGCAGTCTAGGACAGGGGCTAGGTCAGCCCCAGCATTTT

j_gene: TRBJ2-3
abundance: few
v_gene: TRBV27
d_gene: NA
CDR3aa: CASSLQVRGGDTQYF
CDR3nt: TGTGCCAGCAGTCTACAAGTCCGGGGAGGAGATACGCAGTATTTT

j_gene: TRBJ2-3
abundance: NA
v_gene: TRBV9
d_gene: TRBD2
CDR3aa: CASEGGGGSTDTQYF
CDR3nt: TGTGCCAGCGAGGGCGGCGGGGGAAGCACAGATACGCAGTATTTT

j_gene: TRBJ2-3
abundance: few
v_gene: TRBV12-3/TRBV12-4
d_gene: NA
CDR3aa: CASRSVDTQYF
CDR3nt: TGTGCCAGCCGTTCGGTGGATACGCAGTATTTT

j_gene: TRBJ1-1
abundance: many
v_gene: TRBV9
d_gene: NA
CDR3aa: CASSVANGGEAFF
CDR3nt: TGTGCCAGCAGCGTAGCTAACGGGGGAGAAGCTTTCTTT

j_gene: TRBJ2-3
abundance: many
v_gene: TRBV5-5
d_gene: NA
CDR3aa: CASSLSGAERDTQYF
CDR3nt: TGTGCCAGCAGCTTGTCAGGGGCCGAGAGAGATACGCAGTATTTT

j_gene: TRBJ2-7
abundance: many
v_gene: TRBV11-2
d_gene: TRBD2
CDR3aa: CASSLTSGRSSSYEQYF
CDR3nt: TGTGCCAGCAGCTTAACTAGCGGGAGATCTAGCTCCTACGAGCAGTACTTC

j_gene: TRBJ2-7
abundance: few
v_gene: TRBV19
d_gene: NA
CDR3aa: CASRLDSGSYEQYF
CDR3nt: TGTGCCAGTAGACTGGACAGCGGATCCTACGAGCAGTACTTC

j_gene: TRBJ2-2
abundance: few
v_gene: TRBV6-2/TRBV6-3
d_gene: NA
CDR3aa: CATQITGELFF
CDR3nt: TGTGCCACCCAGATTACCGGGGAGCTGTTTTTT

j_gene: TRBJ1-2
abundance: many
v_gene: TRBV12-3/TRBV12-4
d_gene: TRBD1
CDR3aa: CASSPTGIYGYTF
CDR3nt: TGTGCCAGCAGTCCGACAGGGATCTATGGCTACACCTTC

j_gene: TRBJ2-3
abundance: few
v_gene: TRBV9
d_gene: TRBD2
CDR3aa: CASSVVGTSGDTQYF
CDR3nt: TGTGCCAGCAGCGTAGTAGGGACTAGCGGCGATACGCAGTATTTT

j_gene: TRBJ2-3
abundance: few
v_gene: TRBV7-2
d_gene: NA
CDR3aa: CASSPLEVDTQYF
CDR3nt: TGTGCCAGCAGCCCCCTGGAGGTTGATACGCAGTATTTT

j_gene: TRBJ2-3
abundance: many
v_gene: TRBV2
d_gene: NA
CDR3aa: CASTPDPRADTQYF
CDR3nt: TGTGCCAGCACCCCCGACCCTAGGGCAGATACGCAGTATTTT

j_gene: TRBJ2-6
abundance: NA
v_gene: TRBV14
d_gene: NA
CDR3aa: CASSQWQGNVLTF
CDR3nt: TGTGCCAGCAGCCAATGGCAGGGTAACGTCCTGACTTTC

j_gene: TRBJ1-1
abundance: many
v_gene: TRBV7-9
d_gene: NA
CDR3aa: CASSLSYGEAFF
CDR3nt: TGTGCCAGCAGCTTATCTTACGGGGAAGCTTTCTTT

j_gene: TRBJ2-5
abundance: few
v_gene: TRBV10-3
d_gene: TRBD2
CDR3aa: CASGLAGNQETQYF
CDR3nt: TGTGCCAGCGGACTAGCGGGAAACCAAGAGACCCAGTACTTC

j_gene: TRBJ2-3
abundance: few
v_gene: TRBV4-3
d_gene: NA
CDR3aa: CASSRKSTDTQYF
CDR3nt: TGCGCCAGCAGCCGAAAGAGCACAGATACGCAGTATTTT

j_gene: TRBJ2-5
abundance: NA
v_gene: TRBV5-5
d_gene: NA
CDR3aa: CASSLRVFQETQYF
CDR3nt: TGTGCCAGCAGCTTGAGGGTCTTCCAAGAGACCCAGTACTTC

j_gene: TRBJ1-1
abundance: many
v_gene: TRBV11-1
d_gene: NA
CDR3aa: CASSREGPNTEAFF
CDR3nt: TGTGCCAGCAGCCGAGAGGGACCGAACACTGAAGCTTTCTTT